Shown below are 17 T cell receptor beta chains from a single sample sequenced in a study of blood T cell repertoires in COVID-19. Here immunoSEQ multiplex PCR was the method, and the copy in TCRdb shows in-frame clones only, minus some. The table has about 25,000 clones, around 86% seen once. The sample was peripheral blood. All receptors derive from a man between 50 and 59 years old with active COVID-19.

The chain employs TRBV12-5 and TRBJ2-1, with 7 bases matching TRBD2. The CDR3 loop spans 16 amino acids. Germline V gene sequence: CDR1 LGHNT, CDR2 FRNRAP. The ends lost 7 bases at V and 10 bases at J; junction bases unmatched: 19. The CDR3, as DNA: TGTGCTAGTGCCAGGAGGAGGGACTACAACCCTCAAGAGCAGTTCTTC. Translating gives CASARRRDYNPQEQFF.

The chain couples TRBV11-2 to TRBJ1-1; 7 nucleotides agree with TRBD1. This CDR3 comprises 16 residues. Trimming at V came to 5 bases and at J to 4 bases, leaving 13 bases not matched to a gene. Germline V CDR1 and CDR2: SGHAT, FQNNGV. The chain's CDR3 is CASSGGGGYISTEAFF. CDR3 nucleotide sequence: TGTGCCAGCAGCGGCGGAGGGGGCTACATATCCACTGAAGCTTTCTTT. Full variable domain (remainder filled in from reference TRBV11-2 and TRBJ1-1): EAGVAQSPRYKIIEKRQSVAFWCNPISGHATLYWYQQILGQGPKLLIQFQNNGVVDDSQLPKDRFSAERLKGVDSTLKIQPAKLEDSAVYLCASSGGGGYISTEAFFGQGTRLTVV.

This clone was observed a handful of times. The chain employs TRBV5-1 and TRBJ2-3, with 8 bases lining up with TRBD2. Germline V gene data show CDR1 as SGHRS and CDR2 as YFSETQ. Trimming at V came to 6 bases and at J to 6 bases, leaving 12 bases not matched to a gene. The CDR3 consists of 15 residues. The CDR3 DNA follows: TGCGCCAGCACCTCCCGGAGCGGGGGTAGGGATACGCAGTATTTT. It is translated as CASTSRSGGRDTQYF.

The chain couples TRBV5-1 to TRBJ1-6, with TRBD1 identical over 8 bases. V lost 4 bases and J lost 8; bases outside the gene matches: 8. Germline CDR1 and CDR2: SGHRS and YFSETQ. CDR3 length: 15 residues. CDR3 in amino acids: CASSTRTGKDSPLHF. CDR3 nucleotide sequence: TGCGCCAGCAGCACCCGGACAGGGAAGGATTCACCCCTCCACTTT.

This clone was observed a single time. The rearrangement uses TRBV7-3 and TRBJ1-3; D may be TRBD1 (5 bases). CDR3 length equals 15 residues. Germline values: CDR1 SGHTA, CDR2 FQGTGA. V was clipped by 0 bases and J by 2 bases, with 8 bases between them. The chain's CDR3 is CASSLTAGAGNTIYF. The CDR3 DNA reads TGTGCCAGCAGCTTAACGGCGGGGGCTGGAAACACCATATATTTT.

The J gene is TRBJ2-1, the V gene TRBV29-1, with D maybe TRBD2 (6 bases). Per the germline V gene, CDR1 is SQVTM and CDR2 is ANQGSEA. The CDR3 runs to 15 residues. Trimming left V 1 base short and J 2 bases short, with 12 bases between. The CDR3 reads CSVEGPQRAYNEQFF. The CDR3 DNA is TGCAGCGTTGAAGGGCCTCAGCGGGCCTACAATGAGCAGTTCTTC.

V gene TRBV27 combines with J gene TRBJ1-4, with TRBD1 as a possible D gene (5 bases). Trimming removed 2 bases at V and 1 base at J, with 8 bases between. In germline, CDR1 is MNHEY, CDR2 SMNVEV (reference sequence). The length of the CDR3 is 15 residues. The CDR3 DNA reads TGTGCCAGCAGTTTACGCGGGGGAACTAATGAAAAACTGTTTTTT. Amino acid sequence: CASSLRGGTNEKLFF. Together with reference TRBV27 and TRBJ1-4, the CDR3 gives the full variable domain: EAQVTQNPRYLITVTGKKLTVTCSQNMNHEYMSWYRQDPGLGLRQIYYSMNVEVTDKGDVPEGYKVSRKEKRNFPLILESPSPNQTSLYFCASSLRGGTNEKLFFGSGTQLSVL.

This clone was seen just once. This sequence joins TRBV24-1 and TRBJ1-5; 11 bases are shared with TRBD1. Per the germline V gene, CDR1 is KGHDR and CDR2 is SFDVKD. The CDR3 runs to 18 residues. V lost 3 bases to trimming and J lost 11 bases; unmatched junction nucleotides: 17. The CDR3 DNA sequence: TGTGCCACCAGTGATGGGAGCCGGGACAGGGGGATCCAGAGGGCCCAGCATTTT. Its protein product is CATSDGSRDRGIQRAQHF.

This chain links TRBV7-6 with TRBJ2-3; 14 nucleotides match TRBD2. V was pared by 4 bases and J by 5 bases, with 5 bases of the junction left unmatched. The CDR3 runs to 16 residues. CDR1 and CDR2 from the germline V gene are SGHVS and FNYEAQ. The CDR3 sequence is CASSSRLAGGKDTQYF. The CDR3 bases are TGTGCCAGCAGCTCCCGACTAGCGGGGGGGAAAGATACGCAGTATTTT.

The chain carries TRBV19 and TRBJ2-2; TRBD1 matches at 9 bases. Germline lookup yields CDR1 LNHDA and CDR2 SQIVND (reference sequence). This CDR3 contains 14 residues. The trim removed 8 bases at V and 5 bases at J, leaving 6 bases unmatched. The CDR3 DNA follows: TGTGCCAGTCGGGGGACAGGGTGGACCGGGGAGCTGTTTTTT. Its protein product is CASRGTGWTGELFF.

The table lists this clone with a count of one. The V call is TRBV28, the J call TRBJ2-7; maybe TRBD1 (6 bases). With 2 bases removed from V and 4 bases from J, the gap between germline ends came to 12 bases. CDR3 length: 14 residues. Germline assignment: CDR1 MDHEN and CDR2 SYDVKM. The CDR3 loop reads CASSLNRDEYEQYF. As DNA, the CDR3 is TGTGCCAGCAGTTTAAACAGGGACGAATACGAGCAGTACTTC.

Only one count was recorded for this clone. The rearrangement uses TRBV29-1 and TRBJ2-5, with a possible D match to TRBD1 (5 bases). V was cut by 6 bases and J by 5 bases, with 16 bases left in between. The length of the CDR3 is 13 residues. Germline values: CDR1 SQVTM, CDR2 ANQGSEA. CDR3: CSVNPGLMETQYF. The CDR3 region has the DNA TGCAGCGTAAACCCAGGGTTGATGGAGACCCAGTACTTC. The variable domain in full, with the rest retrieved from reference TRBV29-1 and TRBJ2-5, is SAVISQKPSRDICQRGTSLTIQCQVDSQVTMMFWYRQQPGQSLTLIATANQGSEATYESGFVIDKFPISRPNLTFSTLTVSNMSPEDSSIYLCSVNPGLMETQYFGPGTRLLVL.

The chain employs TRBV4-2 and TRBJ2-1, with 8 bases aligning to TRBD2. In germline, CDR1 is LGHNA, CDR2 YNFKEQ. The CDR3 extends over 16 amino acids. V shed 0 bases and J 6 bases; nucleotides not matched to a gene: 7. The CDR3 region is CASSQDLGGGTNEQFF. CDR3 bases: TGTGCCAGCAGCCAAGATTTGGGCGGGGGGACCAATGAGCAGTTCTTC.

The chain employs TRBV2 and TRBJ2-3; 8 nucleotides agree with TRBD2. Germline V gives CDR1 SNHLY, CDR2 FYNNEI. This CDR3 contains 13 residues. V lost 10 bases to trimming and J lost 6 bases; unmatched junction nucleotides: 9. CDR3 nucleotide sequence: TGTGCCACCCTTAGCGGGACGGCGGATACGCAGTATTTT. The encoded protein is CATLSGTADTQYF. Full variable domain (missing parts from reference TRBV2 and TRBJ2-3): EPEVTQTPSHQVTQMGQEVILRCVPISNHLYFYWYRQILGQKVEFLVSFYNNEISEKSEIFDDQFSVERPDGSNFTLKIRSTKLEDSAMYFCATLSGTADTQYFGPGTRLTVL.

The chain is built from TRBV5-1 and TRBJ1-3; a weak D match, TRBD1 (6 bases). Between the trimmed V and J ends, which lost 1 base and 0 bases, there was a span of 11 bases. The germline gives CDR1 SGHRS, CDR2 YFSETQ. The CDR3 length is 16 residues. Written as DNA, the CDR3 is TGCGCCAGCAGCTTGACCTCCAGGGGCTCTGGAAACACCATATATTTT. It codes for CASSLTSRGSGNTIYF.

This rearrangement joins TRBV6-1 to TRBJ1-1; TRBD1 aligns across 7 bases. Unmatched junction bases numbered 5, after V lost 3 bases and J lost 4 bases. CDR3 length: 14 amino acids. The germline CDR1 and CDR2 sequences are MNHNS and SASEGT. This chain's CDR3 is CASSDVQGSTEAFF. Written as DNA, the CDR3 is TGTGCCAGCAGTGACGTACAGGGGAGCACTGAAGCTTTCTTT.

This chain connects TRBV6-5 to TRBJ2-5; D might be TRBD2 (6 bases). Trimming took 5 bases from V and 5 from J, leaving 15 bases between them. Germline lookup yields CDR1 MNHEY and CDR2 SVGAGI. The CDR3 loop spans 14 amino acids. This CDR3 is CASSPWGDRETQYF. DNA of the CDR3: TGTGCCAGCAGTCCGTGGGGGGATAGGGAGACCCAGTACTTC.